A single sample gave rise to the 20 T cell receptor beta chains below, sequenced in a study of neoadjuvant anti-PD-1 for oral cavity cancer (dated by TCRdb to the early 2020s). The library was built by means of the immunoSEQ multiplex PCR assay. TCRdb took over this immuneACCESS table, retaining in-frame rearrangements with V and J assigned. Such tables are incomplete; in checked studies, under half of the missing clones stem from an unresolved V gene, and the remainder is unexplained. The sample contains about 8,000 clones, 70% of them found a single time. Less than 3.5% of the sample is held by the ten biggest clonotypes. The intended sense of this specimen's time point label: after neoadjuvant nivolumab, at surgical resection. This specimen was PBMCs, taken after nivolumab (anti-PD-1) treatment. The origin of the receptors is a person aged 35 to 85 with oral cavity squamous cell carcinoma.

The chain has TRBV9 and TRBJ1-6; 8 bases are a match to TRBD1. The CDR3 is 15 residues long. The ends lost 2 bases at V and 9 bases at J; junction bases unmatched: 7. The germline CDR1 and CDR2 sequences are SGDLS and YYNGEE. The CDR3 DNA is TGTGCCAGCAGCGTTGGCAGGGGGCAGAGTTCACCCCTCCACTTT. This codes for CASSVGRGQSSPLHF.

This clone was detected only once. This chain links TRBV19 with TRBJ1-3; D gene uncertain. Trimming shortened V by 5 bases and J by 4 bases, and 9 bases separated the two germline ends. Germline lookup yields CDR1 LNHDA and CDR2 SQIVND (reference sequence). The CDR3 sequence is 13 residues long. Here the CDR3 DNA reads TGTGCCAGTAGTCACGGACGGGGAAACACCATATATTTT. Translation: CASSHGRGNTIYF. The variable domain in full, with the rest retrieved from reference TRBV19 and TRBJ1-3, is DGGITQSPKYLFRKEGQNVTLSCEQNLNHDAMYWYRQDPGQGLRLIYYSQIVNDFQKGDIAEGYSVSREKKESFPLTVTSAQKNPTAFYLCASSHGRGNTIYFGEGSWLTVV.

On this clone itself: Other DNA sequences in this sample translate to the same CDR3. The rearrangement links TRBV5-1 to TRBJ2-2; 9 nucleotides line up with TRBD1. V lost 4 bases, J lost 5 bases, and 9 bases stayed unmatched. Germline V gene lookup returns CDR1 SGHRS and CDR2 YFSETQ. The CDR3 has 16 amino acids. The CDR3 DNA follows: TGCGCCAGCAGCAGGGGACAGGGCCTCCCAACCGGGGAGCTGTTTTTT. It codes for CASSRGQGLPTGELFF. Complete variable domain (other parts from reference TRBV5-1 and TRBJ2-2): KAGVTQTPRYLIKTRGQQVTLSCSPISGHRSVSWYQQTPGQGLQFLFEYFSETQRNKGNFPGRFSGRQFSNSRSEMNVSTLELGDSALYLCASSRGQGLPTGELFFGEGSRLTVL.

The chain is built from TRBV7-8 and TRBJ2-5; D may be TRBD1 (6 bases). Germline CDR1 is SGHVS and CDR2 is FQNEAQ. Trimming removed 4 bases from V and 8 bases from J, with 11 bases in between. This CDR3 region has 12 residues. The CDR3 DNA reads as TGTGCCAGCAGCTCAGTACAGGGTACCCAGTACTTC. It codes for CASSSVQGTQYF.

The chain recombines TRBV10-3 with TRBJ2-1; 7 nucleotides match TRBD2. Losses at the gene ends were 7 bases for V and 8 bases for J; bases not matched to a gene: 11. The germline V gene has CDR1 ENHRY and CDR2 SYGVKD. CDR3 length: 14 amino acids. The CDR3 nucleotides are TGTGCCATCACCCCGGGGGGTCCTAGGGATGAGCAGTTCTTC. Amino acids: CAITPGGPRDEQFF.

V gene TRBV10-1 combines with J gene TRBJ2-2; TRBD1 matches 9 bases. Germline V gene lookup returns CDR1 WNHNN and CDR2 SYGVQD (reference sequence). CDR3 size: 15 residues. The V segment lost 4 bases and the J segment 6 bases; nucleotides outside the gene matches: 6. CDR3 in amino acids: CASSGGQGLAGELFF. As DNA, the CDR3 is TGCGCCAGCAGTGGTGGACAGGGGTTGGCCGGGGAGCTGTTTTTT.

The V gene is TRBV7-8, the J gene TRBJ1-1, with 8 bases identical to TRBD1. Trimming at V came to 4 bases and at J to 4 bases, leaving 5 bases not matched to a gene. This CDR3 is built from 14 residues. The germline CDR1 and CDR2 sequences are SGHVS and FQNEAQ. CDR3 residues: CASSSDREITEAFF. The CDR3 nucleotides read TGTGCCAGCAGCTCGGACAGGGAGATCACTGAAGCTTTCTTT.

This clone is large (0.1 to 1%). The chain's CDR3 is CASRNRGHGNQPQHF. The CDR3 DNA reads TGTGCCAGTAGAAACAGGGGGCACGGCAATCAGCCCCAGCATTTT. The J gene is TRBJ1-5, the V gene TRBV19; 9 nucleotides line up with TRBD1. The V and J ends lost 6 bases and 2 bases, in that order; junction bases with no gene match: 5. Germline CDR1 and CDR2: LNHDA and SQIVND (reference sequence). The CDR3 is 15 amino acids.

The chain recombines TRBV6-6 with TRBJ2-1; 8 bases map to TRBD2. Trimming removed 4 bases from V and 2 bases from J; junction bases left unmatched: 7. Germline V gives CDR1 MNHNY, CDR2 SVGAGI (reference sequence). The CDR3 extends over 16 amino acids. CDR3 sequence reads: CASSSRAGATYNEQFF. CDR3 nucleotides: TGTGCCAGCAGTTCCAGAGCGGGGGCCACCTACAATGAGCAGTTCTTC.

The chain employs TRBV6-6 and TRBJ2-7; D assignment may be TRBD1 or TRBD2 (7 bases each). This CDR3 has 15 residues. The V and J ends lost 5 bases and 4 bases respectively, with 18 bases between them. From germline, CDR1 is MNHNY and CDR2 SVGAGI (reference sequence). CDR3 sequence: CASSTRQGAGYEQYF. DNA for the CDR3: TGTGCCAGCAGTACTAGACAGGGAGCGGGATACGAGCAGTACTTC.

This chain uses TRBV19 with TRBJ1-5, with 8 bases aligning to TRBD1. Germline-derived CDR1 and CDR2 are LNHDA and SQIVND (reference sequence). Germline trimming cut 1 base from V and 7 bases from J; bases unmatched to any gene: 6. CDR3 length: 15 residues. CDR3 residues: CASSIGRGREQPQHF. CDR3 nucleotides: TGTGCCAGTAGTATAGGCAGGGGGCGGGAACAGCCCCAGCATTTT.

This clone was counted a few times. The J gene is TRBJ2-7, the V gene TRBV5-1; tentatively, D is TRBD1 or TRBD2 (5 bases each). Germline CDR1 and CDR2: SGHRS and YFSETQ. Trimming took off 5 bases at V and 2 bases at J, with 14 bases between the two ends. CDR3 length equals 14 residues. Written as DNA, the CDR3 is TGCGCCAGCAGTTCCGGGACGGCTACCTACGAGCAGTACTTC. As protein: CASSSGTATYEQYF.

In its sample, this clone was seen a few times. The chain carries TRBV7-9 and TRBJ1-1; TRBD1 matches at 7 bases. The CDR3 totals 13 residues. Looked up from germline, CDR1 is SEHNR and CDR2 is FQNEAQ (reference sequence). After removal of 5 bases from V and 8 bases from J, the junction contained 8 bases not matched to a gene. DNA of the CDR3: TGTGCCAGCAGCACTCAGGGGGTAGGGGAAGCTTTCTTT. This sequence encodes CASSTQGVGEAFF.

The chain recombines TRBV5-5 with TRBJ1-1, with TRBD1 as a possible D gene (5 bases). Germline CDR1 SGHKS, CDR2 YYEKEE (reference sequence). The length of the CDR3 is 14 residues. Trimming shortened V by 0 bases and J by 1 base, and 7 bases separated the two germline ends. In DNA, the CDR3 is TGTGCCAGCAGCTTGGAAGGGGAGAACACTGAAGCTTTCTTT. Translating it yields CASSLEGENTEAFF.

This rearrangement joins TRBV6-5 to TRBJ2-3, with a possible D match to TRBD2 (6 bases). Trimming cost V 0 bases and J 1 base, with 8 bases left between them. From germline, CDR1 is MNHEY and CDR2 SVGAGI. The CDR3 runs to 15 residues. The CDR3 loop reads CASSYSGTGTDTQYF. As DNA, the CDR3 is TGTGCCAGCAGTTACTCCGGGACTGGCACAGATACGCAGTATTTT.

The chain uses TRBV9 and TRBJ1-6; 8 bases are a match to TRBD1. Germline CDR1 is SGDLS and CDR2 is YYNGEE. The CDR3 length is 14 residues. The V and J ends lost 4 bases and 10 bases, in that order; junction bases with no gene match: 7. This chain's CDR3 is CASSFGQGGSPLHF. CDR3 coding DNA: TGTGCCAGCAGCTTCGGACAGGGTGGGTCACCCCTCCACTTT.

This clone is a singleton in its sample. The V and J genes are TRBV7-8 and TRBJ1-2, with 7 positions matching TRBD1. This CDR3 region has 15 residues. J was trimmed by 1 base and V by 3 bases; bases with no gene match: 5. The germline V gene has CDR1 SGHVS and CDR2 FQNEAQ. The CDR3 DNA reads as TGTGCCAGCAGCTTCCAAGGACAGGTTAACTATGGCTACACCTTC. Encoded protein: CASSFQGQVNYGYTF.

V and J are TRBV9 and TRBJ1-1; D possibly corresponds to TRBD1 (5 bases). This CDR3 is 16 amino acids long. Trimming took off 0 bases at V and 3 bases at J, with 15 bases between the two ends. Germline V gene sequence: CDR1 SGDLS, CDR2 YYNGEE. The CDR3 spells CASSVATGGADTEAFF. DNA for the CDR3: TGTGCCAGCAGCGTAGCTACCGGGGGAGCGGACACTGAAGCTTTCTTT.

The chain has TRBV5-6 and TRBJ2-5; maybe TRBD1 (6 bases). The CDR3 sequence is 14 residues long. V dropped 2 bases and J dropped 5 bases, with 13 bases sitting between them. The V gene's germline CDR1 is SGHDT and CDR2 YYEEEE. CDR3 sequence reads: CASSFQQGHETQYF. The CDR3 nucleotides read TGTGCCAGCAGCTTCCAACAGGGCCACGAGACCCAGTACTTC.

This clone was found once. The CDR3 loop reads CASSLGLGGQETQYF. Written as DNA, the CDR3 is TGTGCCAGCAGCTTAGGGTTAGGGGGACAAGAGACCCAGTACTTC. This sequence joins TRBV7-9 and TRBJ2-5, with TRBD1 as a possible D gene (6 bases). Trimming took off 1 base at V and 2 bases at J, with 11 bases between the two ends. The CDR3 covers 15 residues. Germline CDR1 is SEHNR and CDR2 is FQNEAQ (reference sequence).